This T cell receptor beta chain appears in the sequencing data of a study of technical replicates of blood from a few donors. Only in-frame clones appear in the TCRdb table, and some are missing; sequencing was by immunoSEQ multiplex PCR. The data show 40,000 to 60,000 clones, 70% to 90% seen once. Trimming took off 2 bases at V and 5 bases at J, with 7 bases between the two ends. CDR3 length: 13 amino acids. Germline CDR1 and CDR2: MNHEY and SVGAGI. This TCR was sampled from a human donor in good health. Some clones in this sample may be carry-over from other donors' samples. Sequenced: PBMCs. The chain uses TRBV6-5 and TRBJ2-1, with D maybe TRBD1 (6 bases). The CDR3 loop is CASSYHRDNEQFF. The CDR3 DNA is TGTGCCAGCAGTTACCACAGGGACAATGAGCAGTTCTTC.